These 20 T cell receptor beta chains originate from one sample sequenced in a study of beta chain features in type 1 diabetes. All of the isolated RNA was reverse transcribed, so expressed TCRB transcripts were sequenced. The protocol was immunoSEQ multiplex PCR, while the TCRdb copy is restricted to in-frame clones and leaves out a portion. The sample lists more than 350,000 clones; over 9.5% were seen once. Sequenced: naive CD4+ T cells from blood. The receptor set was obtained from a woman between 18 and 30 years old in good health.

In its sample, this clone was seen a few times. The rearrangement links TRBV5-4 to TRBJ2-7, with no clear D. The CDR3 totals 15 residues. Trimming removed 2 bases at V and 0 bases at J, with 12 bases between. From germline, CDR1 is SGHNT and CDR2 YYREEE (reference sequence). Written as DNA, the CDR3 is TGTGCCAGCAGCTTCGGACCAGCCGGCTCCTACGAGCAGTACGTC. Amino acid sequence: CASSFGPAGSYEQYV.

This clone was seen a handful of times. The chain combines TRBV4-1 with TRBJ1-1; no definite D call. CDR1 is MGHRA and CDR2 is YSYEKL in the germline V gene. CDR3 length: 14 residues. V lost 1 base and J lost 7, with 13 bases in between. The CDR3: CASSQGELQYEAFF. For the CDR3, the DNA is TGCGCCAGCAGCCAAGGGGAATTACAGTATGAAGCTTTCTTT.

The chain is built from TRBV15 and TRBJ2-2; TRBD2 aligns across 8 bases. CDR1 is LNHNV, CDR2 YYDKDF, per germline (reference sequence). There are 15 residues in the CDR3. The ends lost 1 base at V and 5 bases at J; junction bases unmatched: 3. The CDR3 here is CATSRAGTRTGELFF. The CDR3, as DNA: TGTGCCACCAGCAGAGCCGGGACTAGAACCGGGGAGCTGTTTTTT.

The J gene is TRBJ2-7, the V gene TRBV13, with a possible D match to TRBD2 (6 bases). Germline V CDR1 and CDR2: PRHDT, FYEKMQ (reference sequence). Trimming shortened V by 5 bases and J by 7 bases, and 15 bases separated the two germline ends. There are 13 residues in the CDR3. This chain's CDR3 is CASSQGPAGEQYF. CDR3 nucleotide sequence: TGTGCCAGCAGCCAAGGACCGGCGGGGGAGCAGTACTTC.

This clone was detected a few times. The chain recombines TRBV10-3 with TRBJ2-1; D is unresolved. CDR3 length equals 14 residues. The germline CDR1 and CDR2 sequences are ENHRY and SYGVKD. Trimming cost V 11 bases and J 0 bases, with 14 bases left between them. Written as DNA, the CDR3 is TGTGCCGCAGCTACGTACAGCTCCTACAATGAGCAGTTCTTC. This sequence encodes CAAATYSSYNEQFF.

Only a few counts were recorded for this clone. The CDR3 loop is CSVERYQGNEQYF. DNA for the CDR3: TGCAGCGTTGAAAGGTACCAGGGCAACGAGCAGTACTTC. The chain carries TRBV29-1 and TRBJ2-5; maybe TRBD1 (5 bases). The J call may be incorrect, as the DNA end agrees better with TRBJ2-7. The CDR3 loop spans 13 amino acids. The germline CDR1 and CDR2 sequences are SQVTM and ANQGSEA.

Here the CDR3 DNA reads TGTGCCTGGAGCAGGGACAGTGTGAGCAAAATGAACACTGAAGCTTTCTTT. As protein: CAWSRDSVSKMNTEAFF. This chain joins TRBV30 and TRBJ1-1; TRBD1 matches 7 bases. The V gene's germline CDR1 is GTSNPN and CDR2 SVGIG (reference sequence). Trimming cost V 3 bases and J 0 bases; bases outside gene matches: 13. The CDR3 has 17 residues.

The sample holds a few counts of this clone. This chain uses TRBV11-3 with TRBJ2-6; no definite D call. The germline V gene encodes CDR1 SGHNT and CDR2 YENEEA. CDR3 length: 16 amino acids. The V gene lost 1 base and the J gene lost 2 bases, with 9 bases spanning the gap. In DNA form, the CDR3 reads TGTGCCAGCAGCTTAGTGAGTGGGACTGGGGCCAACGTCCTGACTTTC. Translating it yields CASSLVSGTGANVLTF. The full variable domain, its missing parts supplied by reference TRBV11-3 and TRBJ2-6, is EAGVVQSPRYKIIEKKQPVAFWCNPISGHNTLYWYLQNLGQGPELLIRYENEEAVDDSQLPKDRFSAERLKGVDSTLKIQPAELGDSAVYLCASSLVSGTGANVLTFGAGSRLTVL.

This clone appeared a few times. The chain combines TRBV5-4 with TRBJ2-4; 9 bases align to TRBD1. Germline CDR1 SGHNT, CDR2 YYREEE (reference sequence). The CDR3 consists of 14 residues. After removal of 0 bases from V and 6 bases from J, the junction contained 1 base not matched to a gene. CDR3 amino acids: CASSLGQGGNIQYF. In nucleotides, the CDR3 is TGTGCCAGCAGCTTGGGACAGGGGGGAAACATTCAGTACTTC.

This clone occurred a few times. The genes are TRBV15 and TRBJ1-1; D uncertain. The CDR3 sequence is 13 residues long. The germline V gene encodes CDR1 LNHNV and CDR2 YYDKDF (reference sequence). The germline V and J ends were trimmed by 3 bases and 2 bases, with 7 bases remaining between them. The CDR3 DNA is TGTGCCACCAGCAGGGCACCTAACACTGAAGCTTTCTTT. Translation gives CATSRAPNTEAFF.

The rearrangement links TRBV4-3 to TRBJ2-7; D remains unclear. The V end lost 0 bases, the J end lost 2 bases, and 8 bases lay between the germline ends. The CDR3 is 14 amino acids. Per germline, CDR1 LGHNA and CDR2 YSLEER. Here the CDR3 reads CASSQDPSTYEQYF. The CDR3, as DNA: TGCGCCAGCAGCCAAGATCCATCCACCTACGAGCAGTACTTC.

The chain links TRBV14 to TRBJ1-4, with D unresolved. The CDR3 is 12 amino acids. The germline V gene encodes CDR1 SGHDN and CDR2 FVKESK. Trimming took off 4 bases at V and 10 bases at J, with 10 bases between the two ends. The DNA of the CDR3 is TGTGCCAGCAGCCCCCGAGGCCTAAAACTGTTTTTT. It translates to CASSPRGLKLFF.

This sequence joins TRBV6-5 and TRBJ2-7, with 7 bases aligning to TRBD1. Germline loops: CDR1 MNHEY, CDR2 SVGAGI. The CDR3 sequence is 15 residues long. Unmatched junction bases numbered 15, after V lost 7 bases and J lost 6 bases. The CDR3 loop is CASTNSGTVRGEQYF. The CDR3 nucleotides read TGTGCCAGCACCAACTCAGGGACAGTAAGAGGCGAGCAGTACTTC.

This clone was picked up a small number of times. The chain is built from TRBV19 and TRBJ1-4; 7 bases fit TRBD1. The CDR3 consists of 13 residues. V lost 7 bases and J lost 8; bases outside the gene matches: 7. Germline V gene sequence: CDR1 LNHDA, CDR2 SQIVND (reference sequence). The CDR3 DNA reads TGTGCCAGTATCCGACAGGGTGGAGAAAAACTGTTTTTT. It codes for CASIRQGGEKLFF.

The chain combines TRBV7-2 with TRBJ2-5; D ambiguous. CDR1 is SGHTA and CDR2 is FQGNSA in the germline V gene. Trimming removed 0 bases from V and 2 bases from J, with 7 bases in between. The CDR3 is 14 amino acids. The CDR3 nucleotides read TGTGCCAGCAGCTTAGCGCCAGAACAAGAGACCCAGTACTTC. Its protein is CASSLAPEQETQYF.

V gene TRBV6-6 combines with J gene TRBJ2-3; D not certain. The V end was cut by 7 bases, the J end by 2 bases, with 10 bases between. Germline V lookup: CDR1 MNHNY, CDR2 SVGAGI (reference sequence). This CDR3 has 13 amino acids. CDR3 sequence reads: CASTNSDTDTQYF. The CDR3, as DNA: TGTGCCAGCACAAACAGCGACACAGATACGCAGTATTTT.

This clone was detected a few times. The genes are TRBV29-1 and TRBJ2-3; D ambiguous. There are 13 residues in the CDR3. V was pared by 6 bases and J by 0 bases, with 10 bases between. Germline V gene sequence: CDR1 SQVTM, CDR2 ANQGSEA. The CDR3 nucleotides are TGCAGCGTAAGGGCAGTTAGCACAGATACGCAGTATTTT. The encoded protein is CSVRAVSTDTQYF.

The CDR3 spells CASSGDYLTDTQYF. CDR3 nucleotides: TGTGCCAGCAGCGGGGACTACCTCACAGATACGCAGTATTTT. The genes are TRBV5-5 and TRBJ2-3, with 7 positions matching TRBD2. There are 14 residues in the CDR3. V dropped 4 bases and J dropped 2; count of bases not matched to a gene: 4. The V gene's germline CDR1 is SGHKS and CDR2 YYEKEE (reference sequence).

The V and J genes are TRBV7-2 and TRBJ2-1, with 8 bases matching TRBD1. Germline trimming cut 5 bases from V and 9 bases from J; bases unmatched to any gene: 12. There are 15 residues in the CDR3. Germline values: CDR1 SGHTA, CDR2 FQGNSA. CDR3 DNA sequence: TGTGCCAGCAGCGATTGGACAGGGTTTTTCGGTGAGCAGTTCTTC. Translating it yields CASSDWTGFFGEQFF.

This sequence joins TRBV7-9 and TRBJ2-6, with TRBD1 matching over 7 bases. The V and J ends lost 5 bases and 2 bases, in that order; junction bases with no gene match: 3. Per germline, CDR1 SEHNR and CDR2 FQNEAQ (reference sequence). This CDR3 region has 15 residues. The CDR3 nucleotides read TGTGCCAGCAGCCCTGGGACAGCTGGGGCCAACGTCCTGACTTTC. Residues: CASSPGTAGANVLTF.